Reported below is one T cell receptor beta chain. There is no known antigen for this receptor. No base qualities exist here, and no much larger clone lies one base off it. This sample was included in a study of cytomegalovirus exposure and HLA in healthy donors (TCRdb year 2017). Concerning the study at large: An earlier analysis of several hundred of the donors reported about 300 Gb of sequence data and 100 million to 120 million unique TCR beta sequences obtained from around 190 million T cells. An early release that covered fewer than 800 HLA-typed donors contained approximately 300 gigabases of sequencing data and some 87 million unique TCR sequences. Of the 398 genotyped donors, about 80% fell in the genetic ancestry cluster associated with self-reported Caucasian donors. The study aimed to test whether cataloging public T cell receptors could reveal signatures of past pathogen exposure. The study profiled the T cell repertoires of under 850 subjects by immunosequencing and related them to cytomegalovirus serostatus. Along with the roughly 670-subject first cohort, a separate validation cohort of 120 different subjects was used. To predict cytomegalovirus infection status, the study brought together high-throughput TCR immunosequencing, statistical association of individual TCRs with disease status, and machine learning. A later analysis re-analyzed previously published TCR beta repertoires from 600 to 850 donors and added high-resolution HLA genotyping to study TCR occurrence patterns. Rather than using new phenotypic data, the later analysis identified candidate immune exposures from TCR beta sequences and from how often those sequences occurred across donors. An earlier analysis of 450 to 750 of the donors used high-throughput TCR beta sequencing to judge whether each TCR beta V gene segment behaved as functional or pseudogenic. Donor age, sex, ethnicity and CMV serostatus were collected together with the repertoire data. Genome-wide SNP genotypes for about 65% of the 666 donors were used in a later genetic analysis, which treated that subset as a discovery cohort. Every discovery cohort repertoire had been produced on one sequencing platform. HLA typing included class I and class II loci at four-digit resolution. The number of donors typed differed by locus, with about 629-630 for A, B, C, DRB1 and DQB1, roughly 520 for DQA1, nearly 610 for DPA1, and some 470 for DPB1. Because of strong linkage in the cohort, roughly five DR-DQ haplotypes were treated as single units for association and clustering. Among around 400 genotyped donors of the cohort, an average of about 240,000 unique TCR beta nucleotide sequences was sequenced per donor, of which about 18% were non-productive.

Library generation was performed with the immunoSEQ multiplex PCR assay. For the multiplex PCR, a mixture combining 60 forward primers for TCR Vbeta segments and 13 reverse primers for TCR Jbeta segments was used. A multiplex PCR assay on genomic DNA amplified the CDR3 region of rearranged TCR beta genes. Amplified TCR beta libraries were sequenced as 87-base-pair reads on the Illumina HiSeq System. The original methods were these. In a later analysis, approximately 74 million unique TCR beta chains were counted across the roughly 700 repertoires, and roughly 11 million of these chains were shared by at least two donors. To remove PCR and sequencing errors, raw reads were error-corrected and collapsed into unique sequences using a nearest-neighbor algorithm that merged closely related sequences. Alignment of CDR3 sequences to IMGT reference sequences was used to assign V, D and J gene segments. For a sequence to be retained, a match of at least six nucleotides to both a V gene segment and a J gene segment was required. A rearrangement counted as productive if the CDR3 had no stop codons and remained in frame with V and J, and every other rearrangement counted as non-productive. CDR3 was defined by IMGT convention, running from the second conserved V-encoded cysteine to the conserved J-encoded phenylalanine. The earlier analysis of about 590 of the donors excluded sequences that lacked an unambiguous match to a single V gene segment. In an earlier analysis of 450 to 700 of the donors, V segments were called functional above 56.7% productive rearrangements and were called segregating when the between-donor standard deviation exceeded 5%. To diagnose cytomegalovirus status from the catalog of TCR beta chain sequences, a statistical classification framework was built. V and J gene assignment, in a later analysis, came from comparing TCR nucleotide sequences with IMGT/GENE-DB human TR gene sequences. In a later analysis, CDR3 sequences and most-parsimonious VDJ recombination scenarios were assigned using the TCRdist pipeline. In a later analysis, each TCR beta chain was defined by its CDR3 amino acid sequence together with its V-gene family, and reads lacking a unique V-gene family were excluded. As a way to deal with suspected cross-contamination and a sequencing artifact, a later analysis dropped nearly 600 nucleotide sequences that were highly shared and had low generation probability. In a later analysis, a clonal expansion index for each public chain was calculated from normalized within-repertoire ranks of inferred template counts. Generation probabilities in a later analysis came from a VDJ recombination model fitted to out-of-frame rearrangements, and those results were checked against IGoR. In a later analysis, TCR-TCR, TCR-HLA and TCR-CMV co-occurrence was scored with hypergeometric tests, and a repertoire-size bias correction was applied to TCR pairs. To estimate false discovery rates, a later analysis permuted the HLA or CMV assignments 20 times. In a later analysis, co-occurring TCRs were grouped using DBSCAN, with TCRdist sequence similarity added in when clustering inside HLA-allele-positive subsets. Co-occurrence clustering excluded repertoires with fewer than 30,000 or more than 120,000 public chains, plus five with anomalous nucleotide sharing. TCRdb mirrors the immuneACCESS table, restricted to in-frame sequences. Some clones are absent from its copies; in checked studies, under half trace to an unresolved V gene, and the reason for the others is unknown. V, J and clone size were drawn from that table, and D and trimming were deduced from the DNA. The sample records 200,000 or so clones, approximately 83% of which are singletons. The ten top clones hold approximately 0.092% of the sample.

The CDR3 starts with the cysteine, ends with the phenylalanine, and has 15 residues. Only the CDR3 part of the read is kept: 45 bases, read in frame from the first base. The V and J ends are trimmed by 3 bases and 2 bases, leaving 13 bases between them. The germline V gene yields MNHEY for CDR1 and SVGAGI for CDR2. The cohort comprised approximately 700 healthy bone marrow donors. All cohort members were sampled while nominally healthy, although unrecorded immune exposures were likely present. The donor tested CMV seronegative and was one of the 352 seronegative cohort members. Every donor gave a peripheral blood sample, and the peripheral blood mononuclear cells from that sample were used for TCR beta sequencing. Genomic DNA extraction from the blood cell samples was performed with the Qiagen DNeasy Blood Extraction Kit. The investigation overall reported the following: The presence/absence analyses assumed that sequencing depth was roughly uniform across donors, and that assumption may not be true. In vitro tests confirmed that three of the cytomegalovirus-associated TCR beta chains recognize cytomegalovirus antigens. An association between a missense DCLRE1C variant and V-gene and J-gene trimming of TCR beta chains was found in a later genetic analysis and replicated in an independent cohort. A cluster of highly shared sequence variants was judged likely to represent a technical artifact of the sequencing pipeline. When HLA alleles, especially DR and DQ, strongly co-occurred, TCR associations were difficult to assign to individual alleles. The cohort was sequenced for TCR beta chains only, and without alpha or paired-chain data the features that could be detected were limited. In an earlier analysis of roughly 500 of the donors, most TCR beta V segments appeared in productive rearrangements about 87% or about 30% of the time, broadly matching IMGT annotations. CMV serostatus was the only immune exposure information available for the cohort. In a later genetic analysis, fewer N-insertions in productive TCRs were reported among donors in an Asian-associated ancestry cluster than the 666-donor mean. Specific HLA alleles were associated with roughly 17,000 TCR beta sequences at a false discovery rate of 0.05 in a later analysis. A total of 164 TCR beta chains were listed by the study as associated with cytomegalovirus. Because counts were too low, about 15 rarely observed V segments, including chromosome 9 orphons, were left out of the earlier analysis of some 600 of the donors. A further reported finding was that TCR beta sequences accurately predicted the HLA-A and HLA-B alleles for most subjects in the first cohort. Most TCR sequences were seen in very few donors, while some public TCRs were found in many individuals. The authors suggested that the approach could potentially be extended to other disease states and immunological phenotypes. According to a later analysis, parvovirus B19, influenza, CMV and Epstein-Barr virus appeared linked to several top co-occurrence clusters. In both the original and validation cohorts, the classifier was reported to diagnose cytomegalovirus status with high specificity and sensitivity. A later analysis found that TCR association rates varied across HLA loci, with DRB1 alleles showing the most associated TCRs and HLA-C alleles the fewest. HLA typing was unavailable for some donors at each locus, so association tests used only the typed subset. Some IMGT-functional V segments, including TRBV6-2 and TRBV6-3, could not be told apart with the 87-base-pair reads, so those segments were excluded. In a later analysis, most CMV-associated TCR beta chains were found to appear HLA-restricted, with HLA associations seemingly driven largely by CMV exposure. A later analysis found that HLA-associated TCR beta chains were more clonally expanded and had lower generation probabilities than equally common non-associated chains. Correlated functional status among segregating V segments might be attributable to linkage disequilibrium, but an unknown experimental factor could not be ruled out.

The V and J segments used are TRBV6-5 and TRBJ1-2; the D region possibly corresponds to TRBD1 (5 bases align). The sequenced material came from PBMCs. The TCR was taken from a boy younger than 10 in good health and CMV-seronegative. The CDR3 protein sequence reads: CASSYSTAGNYGYTF. The sequenced DNA: TGTGCCAGCAGTTATTCAACTGCAGGGAACTATGGCTACACCTTC.